The 25 T cell receptor beta chains given below trace back to one sample, sequenced in a study of blood T cells in healthy people across ages. A second 7 to 11 cycle PCR used barcoded and J-beta primers. TCRdb passed the 5' RACE reads through MiXCR, listing each CDR3 protein once. This table has 500,000 to 650,000 distinct CDR3 sequences, around 27% appearing once. The same specimen was also included in a second study, on T cells of mothers and their children.

Sequenced input: blood. These receptors were taken from a boy aged 2 to 9 in good health.

This clonotype has ten or more counts. The gene calls are TRBV12-3 or TRBV12-4 and TRBJ2-7, with D unclear. This CDR3 spans 13 amino acids. V lost 3 bases, J lost 3 bases, and 9 bases lay in between. CDR3 coding DNA: TGTGCCAGCAGTTTGGACGCCTTCTACGAGCAGTACTTC. Translated, it gives CASSLDAFYEQYF.

The table lists this clonotype with a few counts. The CDR3 region is CASSLMLGETQYF. The DNA for the CDR3 is TGTGCCAGCAGCTTAATGCTGGGCGAGACCCAGTACTTC. The V and J genes are TRBV7-3 and TRBJ2-7; D is undetermined. The J call is in doubt because the DNA end fits TRBJ2-5 better. The CDR3 covers 13 residues. Per germline, CDR1 SGHTA and CDR2 FQGTGA.

CDR3 nucleotides: TGTGCCAGCAGTTTAGGACTAGCCCACAATGAGCAGTTCTTC. Translation: CASSLGLAHNEQFF. This chain uses TRBV12-3 or TRBV12-4 with TRBJ2-1; 7 nucleotides align to TRBD2. V lost 1 base to trimming and J lost 5 bases; unmatched junction nucleotides: 2. The CDR3 consists of 14 residues.

This clonotype was seen a handful of times. One junction end disagrees with the germline gene, perhaps due to a read error. The chain's CDR3 is CANSLDGNYGYTF. The CDR3, as DNA: TGTGCCAACAGCTTGGACGGTAACTATGGCTACACCTTC. This chain connects TRBV5-6 to TRBJ1-2; D ambiguous. CDR1 SGHDT and CDR2 YYEEEE come from the germline V gene. The CDR3 contains 13 residues.

A few counts support this clonotype. The chain joins TRBV6-5 to TRBJ2-1; D remains unclear. V gave up 0 bases and J gave up 3 bases, with 9 bases separating them. The CDR3 length is 15 residues. Germline CDR1 and CDR2: MNHEY and SVGAGI. CDR3 loop: CASSYSYRNYNEQFF. The CDR3 bases are TGTGCCAGCAGTTACTCGTACAGAAACTACAATGAGCAGTTCTTC.

This clonotype was seen only a few times. J is TRBJ1-1 and V is TRBV5-1; D is unresolved. V was cut by 3 bases and J by 2 bases, with 14 bases left in between. The germline CDR1 and CDR2 sequences are SGHRS and YFSETQ. The CDR3 spans 15 residues. This CDR3 reads CASSSLPLENTEAFF. Written as DNA, the CDR3 is TGCGCCAGCAGCTCGCTCCCGTTAGAAAACACTGAAGCTTTCTTT.

This sequence joins TRBV27 and TRBJ2-1; TRBD2 matches at 15 bases. Germline assignment: CDR1 MNHEY and CDR2 SMNVEV (reference sequence). V gave up 1 base and J gave up 13 bases; unmatched junction bases: 11. The CDR3 consists of 17 residues. As DNA, the CDR3 is TGTGCCAGCAGTTTATTGGGACTAGCGGGGGGTCAGAAGTTCCAGTTCTTC. Translation: CASSLLGLAGGQKFQFF.

This clonotype occurred a few times. CDR3 bases: TGCGCCGGCACCGGGACAGGGAGCAATCAGCCCCAGCATTTT. Translated: CAGTGTGSNQPQHF. This rearrangement joins TRBV10-2 to TRBJ1-5, with 9 bases fitting TRBD1. The CDR3 is made up of 14 amino acids. Germline CDR1 is WSHSY and CDR2 is SAAADI. V was pared by 11 bases and J by 1 base, with 6 bases of the junction left unmatched.

This clonotype occurred a few times. V usage is TRBV5-1 and J usage is TRBJ2-5, with a possible D match to TRBD1 (6 bases). Germline CDR1 reads SGHRS; CDR2 reads YFSETQ. The CDR3 is made up of 17 amino acids. V shed 4 bases and J shed 1 base, with 20 bases lying between them. The CDR3 is CASSAGTTRVGQETQYF. The CDR3 DNA follows: TGCGCCAGCAGCGCCGGGACAACCCGAGTCGGCCAAGAGACCCAGTACTTC.

This rearrangement joins TRBV20-1 to TRBJ2-5; 11 bases match TRBD2. The assigned J gene may be wrong: the sequence end matches TRBJ2-1 better. The CDR3 runs 15 residues. Germline V lookup: CDR1 DFQATT, CDR2 SNEGSKA (reference sequence). CDR3 amino acids: CSAHASGRIYNEQFF. CDR3 DNA sequence: TGCAGTGCTCACGCTAGCGGGAGGATCTACAATGAGCAGTTCTTC.

The rearrangement uses TRBV18 and TRBJ1-1, with unresolved D. The CDR3 spans 15 residues. The V end lost 1 base, the J end lost 5 bases, and 14 bases lay between the germline ends. Germline CDR1 reads KGHSH; CDR2 reads LQKENI. The DNA of the CDR3 is TGTGCCAGCTCACCACTCCGGAATTTAGGAACTGAAGCTTTCTTT. This gives the protein CASSPLRNLGTEAFF.

The chain recombines TRBV29-1 with TRBJ2-3, with D unresolved. This CDR3 region has 13 residues. V was trimmed by 4 bases and J by 0 bases, leaving 8 bases between them. Germline V gene lookup returns CDR1 SQVTM and CDR2 ANQGSEA. This CDR3 reads CSVVAASTDTQYF. CDR3 DNA: TGCAGCGTTGTTGCTGCTAGCACAGATACGCAGTATTTT.

This clonotype showed up just a few times. This rearrangement joins TRBV3-1 to TRBJ2-3; D is perhaps TRBD1 (6 bases). The CDR3 covers 17 residues. Between the trimmed V and J ends, which lost 1 base and 5 bases, there was a span of 19 bases. CDR1 is LGHDT, CDR2 YNNKEL, per germline (reference sequence). In DNA, the CDR3 is TGTGCCAGCAGCCAAGGGGGAAACAGGGCGACGGGAGATACGCAGTATTTT. This translates into CASSQGGNRATGDTQYF.

This clonotype was counted once. DNA for the CDR3: TGTGCCTGGAGTGATCAGGGGGCCGAATATGAAAAACTGTTTTTT. It translates to CAWSDQGAEYEKLFF. The chain combines TRBV30 with TRBJ1-4; 8 bases map to TRBD1. This CDR3 comprises 15 residues. Germline V lookup: CDR1 GTSNPN, CDR2 SVGIG (reference sequence). V was clipped by 1 base and J by 6 bases; unmatched bases: 7.

This sequence joins TRBV7-2 and TRBJ2-5; D might be TRBD1 or TRBD2, each matching 5 bases. V gave up 2 bases and J gave up 5 bases, with 15 bases separating them. The CDR3 contains 15 residues. The germline V gene encodes CDR1 SGHTA and CDR2 FQGNSA. CDR3 loop: CASSLSGPTGETQYF. The CDR3 DNA follows: TGTGCCAGCAGCTTATCGGGGCCGACGGGGGAGACCCAGTACTTC.

This chain connects TRBV7-8 to TRBJ2-3; no definite D call. Trimming removed 1 base at V and 0 bases at J, with 11 bases between. CDR3 length: 16 amino acids. Germline CDR1 is SGHVS and CDR2 is FQNEAQ. The CDR3 coding sequence is TGTGCCAGCAGCTTAGAGTGGTTCACTAGCACAGATACGCAGTATTTT. Its translation: CASSLEWFTSTDTQYF. Looking up the rest from reference TRBV7-8 and TRBJ2-3 gives the full variable domain: GAGVSQSPRYKVAKRGQDVALRCDPISGHVSLFWYQQALGQGPEFLTYFQNEAQLDKSGLPSDRFFAERPEGSVSTLKIQRTQQEDSAVYLCASSLEWFTSTDTQYFGPGTRLTVL.

This clonotype was seen more than once but under ten times. The gene calls are TRBV2 and TRBJ2-7, with D perhaps TRBD2 (5 bases). The closer fit of TRBJ2-1 to the DNA end suggests the J call may be wrong. Germline-derived CDR1 and CDR2 are SNHLY and FYNNEI. The CDR3 has 14 amino acids. CDR3 sequence: CASSIVDWRNEQFF. CDR3 bases: TGTGCCAGCAGCATCGTGGACTGGCGCAATGAGCAGTTCTTC.

The J gene is TRBJ2-1, the V gene TRBV24-1, with 7 bases aligning to TRBD2. Germline CDR1 reads KGHDR; CDR2 reads SFDVKD. This CDR3 has 15 residues. Unmatched junction bases numbered 7, after V lost 7 bases and J lost 2 bases. CDR3 in amino acids: CATSRGSGAYNEQFF. CDR3 bases: TGTGCCACCAGCCGCGGGAGCGGGGCCTACAATGAGCAGTTCTTC.

The table lists this clonotype with many counts. As DNA, the CDR3 is TGTGCCAGCAGCTTAGGGGTGAACACCGGGGAGCTGTTTTTT. It encodes CASSLGVNTGELFF. The chain links TRBV7-6 to TRBJ2-2, with unresolved D. V lost 1 base and J 1 base, leaving 4 bases between the germline ends. This CDR3 spans 14 amino acids. The V gene's germline CDR1 is SGHVS and CDR2 FNYEAQ.

This clonotype came up a few times. The chain employs TRBV20-1 and TRBJ2-3; possible D gene TRBD1, 6 bases. Germline-derived CDR1 and CDR2 are DFQATT and SNEGSKA (reference sequence). The CDR3 consists of 15 residues. Trimming shortened V by 7 bases and J by 4 bases, and 21 bases separated the two germline ends. As DNA, the CDR3 is TGCAGTGTCTGGGGGCCGGGAACAGAGGCAGATACGCAGTATTTT. Translated, it gives CSVWGPGTEADTQYF.

The rearrangement uses TRBV20-1 and TRBJ1-6; 10 nucleotides align to TRBD1. This CDR3 has 16 residues. Germline lookup yields CDR1 DFQATT and CDR2 SNEGSKA (reference sequence). Trimming took 0 bases from V and 6 from J; bases not matched to a gene: 5. The CDR3 nucleotides read TGCAGTGCTAGAGAAGACAGGACAGGGGGTAATTCACCCCTCCACTTT. This gives the protein CSAREDRTGGNSPLHF.

V usage is TRBV11-2 and J usage is TRBJ2-3; D remains unclear. The germline V gene has CDR1 SGHAT and CDR2 FQNNGV. V was cut by 7 bases and J by 0 bases, with 17 bases left in between. This CDR3 spans 16 amino acids. The CDR3 bases are TGTGCCAGCAACCCCATCCCTTTTTCGAGCACAGATACGCAGTATTTT. As protein: CASNPIPFSSTDTQYF.

The rearrangement links TRBV7-2 to TRBJ2-5; D ambiguous. The last part of the DNA fits TRBJ2-7 better; the J call may be wrong. The germline CDR1 and CDR2 sequences are SGHTA and FQGNSA. The CDR3 has 12 amino acids. CDR3: CASSFDRYEQYF. The CDR3 coding sequence is TGTGCCAGCAGTTTCGACCGCTACGAGCAGTACTTC.

This clonotype is a singleton in its sample. The chain uses TRBV12-3 or TRBV12-4 and TRBJ2-7; 9 positions match TRBD1. V shed 5 bases and J 3 bases; nucleotides not matched to a gene: 11. CDR3 length equals 16 residues. The CDR3 DNA follows: TGTGCCAGCAGTCCCGAGGACAGGGGTGGGAGCTACGAGCAGTACTTC. This gives the protein CASSPEDRGGSYEQYF.

This clonotype was counted ten times or more. The rearrangement joins TRBV20-1 to TRBJ2-3, with 7 bases that match TRBD2. V dropped 0 bases and J dropped 4; count of bases not matched to a gene: 4. The CDR3 runs to 14 residues. Per germline, CDR1 DFQATT and CDR2 SNEGSKA (reference sequence). CDR3 loop: CSARDDGRSDTQYF. CDR3 DNA sequence: TGCAGTGCTAGAGATGACGGGAGGTCAGATACGCAGTATTTT.